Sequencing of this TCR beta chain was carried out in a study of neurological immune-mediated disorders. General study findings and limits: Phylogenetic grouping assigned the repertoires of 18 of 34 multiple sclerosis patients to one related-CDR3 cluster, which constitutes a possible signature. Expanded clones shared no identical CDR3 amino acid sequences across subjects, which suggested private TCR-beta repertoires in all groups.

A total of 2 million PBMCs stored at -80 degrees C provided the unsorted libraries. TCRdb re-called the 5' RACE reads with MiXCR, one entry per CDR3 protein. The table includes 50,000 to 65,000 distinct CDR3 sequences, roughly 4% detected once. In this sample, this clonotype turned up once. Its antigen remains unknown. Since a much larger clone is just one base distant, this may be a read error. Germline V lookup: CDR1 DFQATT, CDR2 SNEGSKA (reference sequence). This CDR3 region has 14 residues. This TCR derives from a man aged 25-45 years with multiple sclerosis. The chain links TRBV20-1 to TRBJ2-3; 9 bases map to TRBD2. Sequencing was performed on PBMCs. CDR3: CRGGTSRPIDTQYF. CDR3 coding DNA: TGCAGAGGAGGGACTAGCCGCCCGATAGATACGCAGTATTTT.